A single count supports the clone carrying this T cell receptor beta chain. Uncontrolled infections, other autoimmune diseases, pregnancy or lactation led to exclusion of patients. Amplification targeted TCR beta CDR3 regions from RNA transcripts. A set of HTBI primers served as the primers for a first-round RT-PCR of the TCR CDR3. TCRdb itself ran the multiplex PCR reads through MiXCR, one entry per CDR3 protein. The sample has fewer than 350,000 distinct CDR3 sequences, roughly 20% seen once. This entry is derived from a study of T cells in Graves' hyperthyroidism and ophthalmopathy. V dropped 6 bases and J dropped 1; count of bases not matched to a gene: 14. There are 18 residues in the CDR3. Germline values: CDR1 MDHEN, CDR2 SYDVKM.

The specimen sequenced was blood. The V and J genes are TRBV28 and TRBJ1-1, with 10 bases fitting TRBD1. This TCR derives from a man between 45 and 60 years old with Graves' ophthalmopathy. This chain's CDR3 is CASRKTGATGGPNTEAFF. In nucleotides, the CDR3 is TGTGCCAGCAGAAAAACAGGGGCGACAGGGGGCCCGAACACTGAAGCTTTCTTT.